This passage covers 14 T cell receptor beta chains from one sample sequenced in a study of blood T cell repertoires in COVID-19. The table came from immunoSEQ multiplex PCR; TCRdb's copy has only in-frame clones and leaves some out. The sample consists of almost 250,000 clones, around 86% of them appearing once. Sequencing used PBMCs or T cells enriched from blood (not recorded which). Source of these receptors: a woman aged 50 to 60 who had recovered from COVID-19.

This clone has just a few counts. The chain links TRBV18 to TRBJ2-2; no firm D call. The CDR3 covers 16 residues. CDR1 and CDR2 from the germline V gene are KGHSH and LQKENI. Trimming pared 0 bases from V and 7 bases from J, leaving 15 bases between. The chain's CDR3 is CASSPPSGRTGGELFF. The CDR3 nucleotides read TGTGCCAGCTCACCACCATCGGGTCGCACGGGCGGGGAGCTGTTTTTT.

This rearrangement joins TRBV7-2 to TRBJ2-1; 7 positions match TRBD2. V lost 2 bases, J lost 12 bases, and 10 bases stayed unmatched. The CDR3 runs to 14 residues. The V gene's germline CDR1 is SGHTA and CDR2 FQGNSA. The CDR3 spells CASSLIAGGTPQFF. The CDR3, as DNA: TGTGCCAGCAGCTTAATAGCGGGCGGGACCCCGCAGTTCTTC.

The chain uses TRBV29-1 and TRBJ1-2, with unresolved D. V was clipped by 4 bases and J by 4 bases, with 13 bases between them. CDR1 SQVTM and CDR2 ANQGSEA come from the germline V gene. CDR3 length equals 13 residues. DNA for the CDR3: TGCAGCGTTGGAGGCGTTGTAAGCTATGGCTACACCTTC. Its translation: CSVGGVVSYGYTF. Supplemented by reference TRBV29-1 and TRBJ1-2, the full variable domain reads SAVISQKPSRDICQRGTSLTIQCQVDSQVTMMFWYRQQPGQSLTLIATANQGSEATYESGFVIDKFPISRPNLTFSTLTVSNMSPEDSSIYLCSVGGVVSYGYTFGSGTRLTVV.

The chain has TRBV7-2 and TRBJ2-5; D is unclear. Germline values: CDR1 SGHTA, CDR2 FQGNSA. V shed 1 base and J shed 0 bases, with 9 bases lying between them. This CDR3 has 15 residues. The CDR3 coding sequence is TGTGCCAGCAGCTTAGAACGAGCGAACCAAGAGACCCAGTACTTC. Translating it yields CASSLERANQETQYF.

This clone occurred a few times. The chain employs TRBV10-1 and TRBJ2-5; D is unclear. CDR3 length equals 13 residues. The V and J ends lost 5 bases and 3 bases respectively, with 10 bases between them. Germline CDR1 WNHNN, CDR2 SYGVQD (reference sequence). CDR3 DNA: TGCGCCAGCAGTCCTGCCCTAGAAGAGACCCAGTACTTC. The encoded protein is CASSPALEETQYF.

The rearrangement uses TRBV27 and TRBJ2-7; no definite D call. The CDR3 loop spans 14 amino acids. Trimming took 2 bases from V and 3 from J, leaving 11 bases between them. Germline V gene data show CDR1 as MNHEY and CDR2 as SMNVEV (reference sequence). CDR3 in amino acids: CASSLRVSSYEQYF. CDR3 sequence (DNA): TGTGCCAGCAGTTTACGGGTCTCTAGCTACGAGCAGTACTTC.

This rearrangement joins TRBV5-1 to TRBJ2-3, with TRBD2 identical over 10 bases. Germline CDR1 and CDR2: SGHRS and YFSETQ. The CDR3 runs 21 residues. The V gene end was trimmed by 1 base and the J gene end by 3 bases; junction bases not matched to a gene: 20. This CDR3 is CASSLTNSLAGYGYRTDTQYF. DNA for the CDR3: TGCGCCAGCAGCTTGACAAATTCACTAGCGGGATATGGTTATCGGACAGATACGCAGTATTTT.

The chain combines TRBV6-4 with TRBJ2-3; no clear D gene. The CDR3 has 14 residues. CDR1 is MRHNA, CDR2 SNTAGT, per germline. V lost 4 bases, J lost 5 bases, and 13 bases lay in between. CDR3: CASSGSWSGDTQYF. In nucleotides, the CDR3 is TGTGCCAGCAGTGGTAGTTGGTCGGGAGATACGCAGTATTTT.

The V gene is TRBV4-1, the J gene TRBJ1-2, with TRBD1 as a possible D gene (5 bases). Trimming took off 0 bases at V and 3 bases at J, with 14 bases between the two ends. This CDR3 comprises 16 residues. Germline assignment: CDR1 MGHRA and CDR2 YSYEKL. CDR3 region: CASSQETKGFDYGYTF. In DNA form, the CDR3 reads TGCGCCAGCAGCCAAGAGACGAAGGGGTTCGACTATGGCTACACCTTC.

The chain employs TRBV3-1 (or the pseudogene TRBV3-2) and TRBJ2-7; a possible D gene is TRBD2 (6 bases). This CDR3 contains 15 residues. Trimming took off 1 base at V and 2 bases at J, with 12 bases between the two ends. The germline V gene encodes CDR1 LGHDT and CDR2 YNNKEL (reference sequence). CDR3 sequence (DNA): TGTGCCAGCAGCCAAGTGGGGACTCGAACCTACGAGCAGTACTTC. Its translation: CASSQVGTRTYEQYF.

V is TRBV12-5 and J is TRBJ2-3; TRBD1 is a possible D gene (5 bases). V shed 6 bases and J shed 4 bases, with 11 bases lying between them. Germline V gene lookup returns CDR1 LGHNT and CDR2 FRNRAP. CDR3 length equals 13 residues. CDR3 nucleotide sequence: TGTGCTAGTGGCTCCGGCAGGGCAGATACGCAGTATTTT. Translation gives CASGSGRADTQYF.

This clone was counted a few times. V gene TRBV28 combines with J gene TRBJ2-2, with a possible D match to TRBD2 (6 bases). The germline V and J ends were trimmed by 3 bases and 5 bases, with 13 bases remaining between them. Looked up from germline, CDR1 is MDHEN and CDR2 is SYDVKM. The CDR3 consists of 15 residues. The chain's CDR3 is CASSLSRRETGELFF. CDR3 nucleotides: TGTGCCAGCAGTTTGAGTAGGCGGGAAACCGGGGAGCTGTTTTTT.

V usage is TRBV28 and J usage is TRBJ1-5; weak D call: TRBD1 (5 bases). The germline V gene encodes CDR1 MDHEN and CDR2 SYDVKM. V dropped 4 bases and J dropped 3 bases, with 13 bases sitting between them. There are 15 residues in the CDR3. DNA of the CDR3: TGTGCCAGCAGTTCGGGGGGAACTAACAATCAGCCCCAGCATTTT. Its protein product is CASSSGGTNNQPQHF. The full variable domain, completed using reference TRBV28 and TRBJ1-5, is DVKVTQSSRYLVKRTGEKVFLECVQDMDHENMFWYRQDPGLGLRLIYFSYDVKMKEKGDIPEGYSVSREKKERFSLILESASTNQTSMYLCASSSGGTNNQPQHFGDGTRLSIL.

The gene calls are TRBV10-3 and TRBJ2-7; TRBD1 matches 9 bases. The CDR3 is 15 residues long. Germline values: CDR1 ENHRY, CDR2 SYGVKD. V lost 6 bases, J lost 1 base, and 7 bases stayed unmatched. The CDR3 spells CAIRGQGRGSYEQYF. The DNA for the CDR3 is TGTGCCATCAGAGGACAGGGGAGAGGGTCCTACGAGCAGTACTTC.